In this sample, the clone carrying this T cell receptor beta chain turned up a few times. Its antigen is not known. TCRdb called the RT-PCR reads again in MiXCR, with one record for every CDR3 protein. The sample contains around 760,000 distinct CDR3 sequences, approximately 15% of which appear only once. The record originates from a study of response to subunit inactivated influenza vaccine. The germline V and J ends were trimmed by 5 bases and 4 bases, with 10 bases remaining between them. Germline V gives CDR1 SGHRS, CDR2 YFSETQ. The CDR3 length is 14 residues. Whole-study findings and limits: Authors suggested that a seasonal influenza vaccination recruits few new T cells each time.

The sequence came from a man aged 45 to 65 who received an inactivated influenza vaccine. The specimen was PBMCs from blood, collected roughly 2 weeks before vaccination. The genes are TRBV5-1 and TRBJ2-6; D not certain. The CDR3 sequence: CASRQSQGANVLTF. In DNA, the CDR3 is TGCGCCAGCAGACAGTCCCAAGGGGCCAACGTCCTGACTTTC.